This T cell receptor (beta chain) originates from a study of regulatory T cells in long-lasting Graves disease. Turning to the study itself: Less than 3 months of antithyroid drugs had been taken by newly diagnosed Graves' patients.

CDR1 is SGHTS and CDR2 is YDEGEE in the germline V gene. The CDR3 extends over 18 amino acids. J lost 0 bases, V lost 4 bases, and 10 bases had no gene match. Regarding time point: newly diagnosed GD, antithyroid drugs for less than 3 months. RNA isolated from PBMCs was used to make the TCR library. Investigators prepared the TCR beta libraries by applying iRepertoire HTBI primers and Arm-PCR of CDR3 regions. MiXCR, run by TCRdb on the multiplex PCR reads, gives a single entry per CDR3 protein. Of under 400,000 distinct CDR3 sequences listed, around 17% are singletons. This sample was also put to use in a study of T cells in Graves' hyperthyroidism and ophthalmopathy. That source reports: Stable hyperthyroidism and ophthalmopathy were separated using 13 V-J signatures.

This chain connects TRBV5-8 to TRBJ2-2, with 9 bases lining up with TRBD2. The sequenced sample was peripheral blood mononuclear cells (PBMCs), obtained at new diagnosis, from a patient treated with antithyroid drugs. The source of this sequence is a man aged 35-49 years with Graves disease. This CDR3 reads CASSPGLAPGTNTGELFF. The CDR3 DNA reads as TGTGCCAGCAGCCCGGGACTAGCACCGGGAACGAACACCGGGGAGCTGTTTTTT.